This T cell receptor beta chain was profiled in a study of radiotherapy plus CTLA-4 blockade in lung cancer. As for this clone: What it recognizes is unknown.

Study observations and caveats: Expansion in blood of tumor-derived TCR clones was seen after radiotherapy plus ipilimumab. Early blood T cell clone dynamics reportedly forecast response best, with interferon-beta.

Each patient with chemo-refractory metastatic non-small-cell lung cancer was treated with focal radiation plus CTLA-4 blockade using ipilimumab. Produced via immunoSEQ multiplex PCR; TCRdb's table is partial and in-frame only. The sample lists roughly 71,000 clones, roughly 75% occurring once. Trimming shortened V by 0 bases and J by 5 bases, and 13 bases separated the two germline ends. Germline assignment: CDR1 LGHNA and CDR2 YSLEER. The CDR3 has 15 amino acids. This specimen was peripheral blood, taken from a patient treated with radiotherapy plus ipilimumab. The receptor comes from a human donor with non-small cell lung cancer who had a complete response to radiotherapy plus ipilimumab. The chain links TRBV4-3 to TRBJ2-5; D is ambiguous. The CDR3 bases are TGCGCCAGCAGCCAAGAGGTTCGAGAGTTGGAGACCCAGTACTTC. It is translated as CASSQEVRELETQYF.